Each of the 3 T cell receptor beta chains below was sequenced from the same sample in a study of neurological immune-mediated disorders (dated by TCRdb to between 2018 and 2020). Sample time point, as interpreted from the label and publication: technical triplicate 1. The library was prepared using 5' RACE. Sequencing instrument: Illumina HiSeq 2500. In-frame beta chains were kept once TCRdb had trimmed the public reads at Q25 with fastp and called clones with MiXCR. Rows with one shared CDR3 protein collapse into an entry with the most common genes and DNA. The sample table contains roughly 41,000 distinct CDR3 sequences; only one count was recorded for around 10% of them. In total, the top ten clones hold 3% to 5% of the sample. The sequencing input was PBMCs. Receptors were obtained from a man in his sixties with HTLV-1-associated myelopathy (HAM/TSP).

This clonotype was detected ten times or more. The chain is built from TRBV5-1 and TRBJ2-5; D remains ambiguous. In germline, CDR1 is SGHRS, CDR2 YFSETQ. The CDR3 runs 14 residues. V lost 3 bases and J 0 bases, leaving 9 bases between the germline ends. CDR3 region: CASSSPNDQETQYF. CDR3 nucleotides: TGCGCCAGCAGCTCCCCCAACGACCAAGAGACCCAGTACTTC.

Ten or more counts support this clonotype. The V and J genes are TRBV10-3 and TRBJ2-6, with D unclear. V lost 7 bases and J 3 bases, leaving 4 bases between the germline ends. CDR3 length: 12 amino acids. Per germline, CDR1 ENHRY and CDR2 SYGVKD. The CDR3, as DNA: TGTGCCATCATGAGTGGGGCCAACGTCCTGACTTTC. Amino acids: CAIMSGANVLTF.

The chain employs TRBV12-3 or TRBV12-4 and TRBJ2-7, with TRBD1 identical over 8 bases. Unmatched junction bases numbered 12, after V lost 4 bases and J lost 7 bases. This CDR3 region has 15 residues. The CDR3 coding sequence is TGTGCCAGCAGTTCCCGGACAGGGTCTTTTTCAGAGCAGTACTTC. This encodes CASSSRTGSFSEQYF.